This T cell receptor beta chain was found in a study of T-cell reconstitution after alpha-beta-depleted transplantation in children. The CDR3 covers 18 residues. Germline-derived CDR1 and CDR2 are LNHDA and SQIVND (reference sequence). V was clipped by 3 bases and J by 3 bases; unmatched bases: 14. This clonotype was seen only a few times. During its preparation, the TCRbeta library received unique molecular identifiers. TCRdb itself ran the PCR reads through MiXCR, one entry per CDR3 protein. This table has hundreds of thousands of distinct CDR3 sequences, almost 10% appearing once. This specimen consisted of PBMCs from the stem cell graft donor, obtained from the stem cell graft. The rearrangement links TRBV19 to TRBJ2-1; TRBD2 matches 7 bases. This TCR came from a human donor who donated a stem cell graft to a child with SCID. CDR3 nucleotide sequence: TGTGCCAGTAGTATCAAGGCGAGTGGCGGGGGAGTCTACAATGAGCAGTTCTTC. This encodes CASSIKASGGGVYNEQFF.